One sample yielded the 4 T cell receptor beta chains listed below, sequenced in a study of Graves' ophthalmopathy and Graves' hyperthyroidism. Amplification of TCR beta CDR3 regions used RNA transcripts. HTBI-primed first-round RT-PCR preceded second-round multiplex PCR. TCRdb used MiXCR to reprocess the multiplex PCR reads, holding one entry per CDR3 protein. The table has over a million distinct CDR3 sequences, about 40% seen once. The material sequenced was peripheral blood or thyroid tissue (not recorded which). Receptors were obtained from an adult man with Graves' hyperthyroidism.

This clonotype was detected ten times or more. The rearrangement links TRBV20-1 to TRBJ1-6; 8 bases agree with TRBD1. The germline gives CDR1 DFQATT, CDR2 SNEGSKA (reference sequence). The CDR3 is 14 residues long. J lost 6 bases, V lost 6 bases, and 7 bases had no gene match. The CDR3: CSATVGQGNSPLHF. Written as DNA, the CDR3 is TGCAGTGCCACCGTCGGACAGGGTAATTCACCCCTCCACTTT.

CDR3 coding DNA: TGTGCCATCAGACAACAGGGCATCGGGAAGAAAAGCATGAACACTGAAGCTTTCTTT. Its translation is CAIRQQGIGKKSMNTEAFF. The chain uses TRBV10-3 and TRBJ1-1, with D tentatively TRBD1 (6 bases). CDR3 length: 19 amino acids. V was shortened by 6 bases and J by 0 bases, with 26 bases between the two germline ends. Germline V gene sequence: CDR1 ENHRY, CDR2 SYGVKD.

This clonotype was observed many times. J is TRBJ2-5 and V is TRBV12-3 or TRBV12-4; D perhaps matches TRBD2 (5 bases). The CDR3 spans 15 residues. Trimming cost V 6 bases and J 9 bases, with 23 bases left between them. CDR3 sequence reads: CASRPMNPGVQAQYF. The CDR3 DNA reads TGTGCCAGCAGGCCCATGAATCCCGGGGTCCAGGCCCAGTACTTC.

A remark on this clonotype: The conserved closing phenylalanine or tryptophan is absent in this CDR3, likely reflecting a read error. V usage is TRBV9 and J usage is TRBJ1-1; a weak D match, TRBD1 (5 bases). With 0 bases removed from V and 3 bases from J, the gap between germline ends came to 15 bases. CDR3 length: 16 residues. Germline V gene lookup returns CDR1 SGDLS and CDR2 YYNGEE. The CDR3 here is CASSVDSRGGDTEAFL. The CDR3 DNA follows: TGTGCCAGCAGCGTAGATTCACGGGGCGGGGACACTGAAGCTTTCCTT.